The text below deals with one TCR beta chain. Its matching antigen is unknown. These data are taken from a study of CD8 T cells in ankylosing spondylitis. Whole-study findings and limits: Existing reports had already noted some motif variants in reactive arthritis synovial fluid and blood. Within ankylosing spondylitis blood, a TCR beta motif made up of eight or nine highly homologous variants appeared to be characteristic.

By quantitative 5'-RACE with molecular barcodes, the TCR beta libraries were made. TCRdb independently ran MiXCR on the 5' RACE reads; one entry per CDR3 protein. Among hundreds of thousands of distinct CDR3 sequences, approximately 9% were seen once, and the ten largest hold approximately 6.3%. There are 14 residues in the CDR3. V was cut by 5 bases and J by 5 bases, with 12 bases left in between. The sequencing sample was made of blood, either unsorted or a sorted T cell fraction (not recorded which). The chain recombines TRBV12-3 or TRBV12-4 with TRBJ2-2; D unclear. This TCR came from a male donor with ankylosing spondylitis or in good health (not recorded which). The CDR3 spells CASSPFLGTGELFF. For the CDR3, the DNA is TGTGCCAGCAGTCCCTTTTTGGGGACCGGGGAGCTGTTTTTT.